This record looks at one TCR beta chain sequence and its context. Germline V gene sequence: CDR1 MGHRA, CDR2 YSYEKL. Trimming removed 0 bases at V and 11 bases at J, with 13 bases between. This CDR3 is built from 14 residues. Unique molecular identifiers were incorporated when the TCRbeta library was constructed. TCRdb analysed the PCR reads with MiXCR anew, one entry per CDR3 protein. Among around 410,000 distinct CDR3 sequences listed, approximately 11% were seen once. The data belong to a study of T-cell reconstitution after alpha-beta-depleted transplantation in children. The rearrangement joins TRBV4-1 to TRBJ1-4, with D hard to call. This clonotype originated in a human donor who donated a stem cell graft to a child with acute myeloid leukemia. The sample consisted of PBMCs from the stem cell graft donor, taken from the stem cell graft. CDR3 DNA: TGCGCCAGCAGCCAAGATGTAGGACGGAGCAAACTGTTTTTT. Translating it yields CASSQDVGRSKLFF.